This T cell receptor (beta chain) is drawn from a study of shared clonotypes between healthy human individuals. Measured with immunoSEQ multiplex PCR; TCRdb has only the in-frame clones, and not every one. This repertoire shows millions of clones, 85% to 95% found once; its top ten account for 0.9% to 1.3%. Naivety among CD8 cells was defined by CD45RO negativity and positive CCR7 selection, thereby excluding terminally differentiated effector memory CD45RA+ cells. Comments on this clone: What it binds is unknown.

Germline values: CDR1 SGDLS, CDR2 YYNGEE. The length of the CDR3 is 15 residues. Trimming took off 0 bases at V and 3 bases at J, with 12 bases between the two ends. The study's findings and limits: Blood alone was sampled, and tissue repertoires likely differ.

The V and J genes are TRBV9 and TRBJ1-1; TRBD1 is a possible D gene (5 bases). The sequence was collected from a man younger than 35 in good health. The sample taken for sequencing was naive CD8+ T cells sorted from blood. The DNA for the CDR3 is TGTGCCAGCAGCGTAGAGGAGGGGAAGTACACTGAAGCTTTCTTT. It is translated as CASSVEEGKYTEAFF.